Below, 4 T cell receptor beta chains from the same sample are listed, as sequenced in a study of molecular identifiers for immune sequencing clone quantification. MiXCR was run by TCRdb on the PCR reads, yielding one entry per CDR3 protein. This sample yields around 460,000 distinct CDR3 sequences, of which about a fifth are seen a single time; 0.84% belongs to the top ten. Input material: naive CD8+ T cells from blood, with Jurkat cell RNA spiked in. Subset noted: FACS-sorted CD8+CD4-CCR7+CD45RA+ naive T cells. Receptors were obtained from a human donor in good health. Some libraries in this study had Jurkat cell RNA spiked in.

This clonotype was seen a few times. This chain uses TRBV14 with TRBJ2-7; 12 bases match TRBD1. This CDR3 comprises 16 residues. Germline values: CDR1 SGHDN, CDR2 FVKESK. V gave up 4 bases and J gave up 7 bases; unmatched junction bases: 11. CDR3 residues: CASSPSGQGAGREQYF. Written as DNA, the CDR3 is TGTGCCAGCAGCCCTTCGGGACAGGGGGCAGGGAGGGAGCAGTACTTC. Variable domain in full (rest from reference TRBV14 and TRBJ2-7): EAGVTQFPSHSVIEKGQTVTLRCDPISGHDNLYWYRRVMGKEIKFLLHFVKESKQDESGMPNNRFLAERTGGTYSTLKVQPAELEDSGVYFCASSPSGQGAGREQYFGPGTRLTVT.

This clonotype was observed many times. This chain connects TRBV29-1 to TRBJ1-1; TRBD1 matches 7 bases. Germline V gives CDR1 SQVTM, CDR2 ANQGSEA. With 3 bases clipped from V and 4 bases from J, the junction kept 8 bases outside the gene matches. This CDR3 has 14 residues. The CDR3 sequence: CSVEPRQGGTEAFF. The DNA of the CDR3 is TGCAGCGTTGAGCCTCGGCAGGGGGGCACTGAAGCTTTCTTT.

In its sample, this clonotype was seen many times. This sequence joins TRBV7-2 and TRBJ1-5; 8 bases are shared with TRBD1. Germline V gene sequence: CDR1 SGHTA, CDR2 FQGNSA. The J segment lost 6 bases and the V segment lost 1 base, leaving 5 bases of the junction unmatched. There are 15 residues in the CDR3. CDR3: CASSLDQGQGQPQHF. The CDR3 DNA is TGTGCCAGCAGCTTAGACCAAGGACAGGGTCAGCCCCAGCATTTT.

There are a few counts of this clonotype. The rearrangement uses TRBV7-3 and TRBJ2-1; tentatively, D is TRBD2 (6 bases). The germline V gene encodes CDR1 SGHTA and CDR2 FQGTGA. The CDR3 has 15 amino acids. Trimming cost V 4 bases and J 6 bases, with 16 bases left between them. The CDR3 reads CASSSLGGARNEQFF. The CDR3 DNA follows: TGTGCCAGCAGCTCCCTCGGGGGAGCGCGCAATGAGCAGTTCTTC.